These 28 T cell receptor beta chains were all obtained from the same sample, sequenced in a study of early T cells in non-severe SARS-CoV-2 infection. TCRdb re-called the 5' RACE reads with MiXCR, one entry per CDR3 protein. The sample lists 50,000 to 65,000 distinct CDR3 sequences; about 7.7% were seen once. Sequenced here: whole blood, sampled at baseline. Receptors were obtained from an adult who was a healthcare worker with PCR-confirmed SARS-CoV-2 infection or an uninfected control (not recorded which).

This clonotype was seen many times. The genes are TRBV7-9 and TRBJ1-3; no definite D call. In germline, CDR1 is SEHNR, CDR2 FQNEAQ (reference sequence). The ends were cut back, 6 bases at V and 3 bases at J, with 18 bases in the middle. CDR3 size: 16 residues. In nucleotides, the CDR3 is TGTGCCAGCAGGCCTCGCCTGGGGTCGGATGGAAACACCATATATTTT. Amino acid sequence: CASRPRLGSDGNTIYF.

The V call is TRBV28, the J call TRBJ1-2; 8 bases map to TRBD1. The CDR3 has 14 amino acids. Germline CDR1 is MDHEN and CDR2 is SYDVKM. V dropped 3 bases and J dropped 8; count of bases not matched to a gene: 8. The CDR3 loop reads CASSLGDRSYGYTF. The CDR3 DNA reads as TGTGCCAGCAGTTTGGGGGACAGGAGCTACGGCTACACCTTC.

This clonotype has a count of ten or more. The chain is built from TRBV11-2 and TRBJ2-3; D remains unclear. Germline V gene lookup returns CDR1 SGHAT and CDR2 FQNNGV. The V gene lost 6 bases and the J gene lost 1 base, with 11 bases spanning the gap. This CDR3 has 14 amino acids. CDR3 amino acids: CASSPISGTDTQYF. The CDR3 bases are TGTGCCAGCAGTCCCATCTCGGGCACAGATACGCAGTATTTT.

This clonotype was seen repeatedly, ten times or more. The chain couples TRBV7-2 to TRBJ2-1; 15 bases line up with TRBD2. Germline CDR1 SGHTA, CDR2 FQGNSA. This CDR3 comprises 18 residues. Unmatched junction bases numbered 14, after V lost 4 bases and J lost 10 bases. The DNA for the CDR3 is TGTGCCAGCAGCTCGCGACCGGGACTAGCGGGAGGCCGGGGCGAGCAGTTCTTC. This translates into CASSSRPGLAGGRGEQFF.

This clonotype appeared many times. This chain joins TRBV6-6 and TRBJ1-5, with 8 bases matching TRBD1. Germline V gives CDR1 MNHNY, CDR2 SVGAGI (reference sequence). The CDR3 totals 18 residues. The V segment lost 0 bases and the J segment 0 bases; nucleotides outside the gene matches: 7. The CDR3 reads CASSYSFRDRYSNQPQHF. The CDR3 nucleotides are TGTGCCAGCAGTTACTCTTTTCGGGACAGGTATAGCAATCAGCCCCAGCATTTT.

This clonotype was observed many times. This chain links TRBV12-3 or TRBV12-4 with TRBJ2-6; 7 nucleotides align to TRBD1. The V and J ends lost 7 bases and 0 bases, in that order; junction bases with no gene match: 9. This CDR3 is built from 17 residues. This CDR3 reads CASTLDRFLSGANVLTF. CDR3 DNA sequence: TGTGCCAGCACCCTGGACAGGTTCCTCTCTGGGGCCAACGTCCTGACTTTC.

The table lists this clonotype with a few counts. The chain carries TRBV4-3 and TRBJ2-7, with a tentative D call TRBD2 (7 bases). The germline CDR1 and CDR2 sequences are LGHNA and YSLEER. The CDR3 length is 16 residues. Trimming stripped 0 bases from V and 2 bases from J, with 14 bases between. This CDR3 reads CASSQDQRGGTYEQYF. CDR3 nucleotides: TGCGCCAGCAGCCAAGATCAAAGGGGGGGGACCTACGAGCAGTACTTC.

This rearrangement joins TRBV6-2 or TRBV6-3 to TRBJ2-2; possible D gene TRBD1, 6 bases. The CDR3 has 18 residues. Trimming removed 0 bases from V and 2 bases from J, with 16 bases in between. Germline V gene data show CDR1 as MNHEY and CDR2 as SVGEGT. The CDR3 DNA reads TGTGCCAGCAGTTACTCGATTGTCGACAGGACCAACACCGGGGAGCTGTTTTTT. This gives the protein CASSYSIVDRTNTGELFF.

This clonotype was picked up many times. The chain employs TRBV5-1 and TRBJ2-4; D not resolved. Trimming removed 3 bases at V and 4 bases at J, with 20 bases between. The CDR3 extends over 17 amino acids. CDR1 and CDR2 (germline): SGHRS, YFSETQ. The CDR3 region has the DNA TGCGCCAGCAGCTCACACGCCGTTCCTGGACCAAAAAACATTCAGTACTTC. Translation gives CASSSHAVPGPKNIQYF.

This clonotype has at least ten counts. This chain joins TRBV25-1 and TRBJ2-1; D is unresolved. V was trimmed by 4 bases and J by 3 bases, leaving 4 bases between them. In germline, CDR1 is MGHDK, CDR2 SYGVNS. The CDR3 totals 12 residues. CDR3 in amino acids: CASSGVYNEQFF. DNA for the CDR3: TGTGCCAGCAGTGGAGTCTACAATGAGCAGTTCTTC.

The rearrangement joins TRBV12-3 or TRBV12-4 to TRBJ2-2; 7 positions match TRBD1. J gave up 1 base and V 6 bases, and 5 bases lay outside the gene matches. The length of the CDR3 is 15 residues. CDR3 protein: CASRRQGMNTGELFF. CDR3 DNA sequence: TGTGCCAGCAGGCGACAGGGAATGAACACCGGGGAGCTGTTTTTT.

This clonotype was counted between two and nine times. CDR3 loop: CAISEPEGQLSPYEQYF. The CDR3 DNA reads as TGTGCCATCAGTGAGCCCGAGGGACAGCTTTCTCCCTACGAGCAGTACTTC. V gene TRBV10-3 combines with J gene TRBJ2-7; 7 nucleotides match TRBD1. The germline V gene encodes CDR1 ENHRY and CDR2 SYGVKD. J lost 2 bases, V lost 2 bases, and 12 bases had no gene match. The CDR3 sequence is 17 residues long.

V is TRBV24-1 and J is TRBJ2-5; D uncertain. This CDR3 is built from 12 residues. V lost 0 bases to trimming and J lost 5 bases, with 3 bases between them. Germline CDR1 and CDR2: KGHDR and SFDVKD. The CDR3: CATSDLYETQYF. CDR3 nucleotides: TGTGCCACCAGTGATTTGTACGAGACCCAGTACTTC.

This clonotype was found many times. This chain joins TRBV12-3 or TRBV12-4 and TRBJ1-5; 10 nucleotides line up with TRBD1. The CDR3 is made up of 15 amino acids. The trim removed 5 bases at V and 4 bases at J, leaving 5 bases unmatched. CDR3 coding DNA: TGTGCCAGCAGTCTGACAGGGGGCAGGAATCAGCCCCAGCATTTT. Encoded protein: CASSLTGGRNQPQHF.

The CDR3: CASSLVRLAGFNEQYF. Here the CDR3 DNA reads TGTGCCAGCAGCTTGGTGCGACTAGCGGGATTCAACGAGCAGTACTTC. The V call is TRBV7-2, the J call TRBJ2-7, with 11 bases matching TRBD2. With 3 bases clipped from V and 5 bases from J, the junction kept 9 bases outside the gene matches. The germline V gene has CDR1 SGHTA and CDR2 FQGNSA. The CDR3 covers 16 residues.

In its sample, this clonotype is medium-sized. The J gene is TRBJ2-1, the V gene TRBV7-9, with TRBD2 matching 7 bases. Losses at the gene ends were 3 bases for V and 7 bases for J; bases not matched to a gene: 3. The CDR3 is made up of 13 amino acids. From germline, CDR1 is SEHNR and CDR2 FQNEAQ (reference sequence). CDR3 protein: CASSFAGENEQFF. The DNA for the CDR3 is TGTGCCAGCAGCTTCGCGGGAGAGAATGAGCAGTTCTTC. The full variable domain, its missing parts supplied by reference TRBV7-9 and TRBJ2-1, is DTGVSQNPRHKITKRGQNVTFRCDPISEHNRLYWYRQTLGQGPEFLTYFQNEAQLEKSRLLSDRFSAERPKGSFSTLEIQRTEQGDSAMYLCASSFAGENEQFFGPGTRLTVL.

This clonotype was found a few times. The rearrangement uses TRBV7-9 and TRBJ2-2; 7 bases match TRBD2. This CDR3 comprises 14 residues. The V gene end was trimmed by 10 bases and the J gene end by 3 bases; junction bases not matched to a gene: 8. Per germline, CDR1 SEHNR and CDR2 FQNEAQ (reference sequence). In DNA form, the CDR3 reads TGTGCCAAGGCGGGGGAGCGGGACACCGGGGAGCTGTTTTTT. Translation: CAKAGERDTGELFF. Together with reference TRBV7-9 and TRBJ2-2, the CDR3 gives the full variable domain: DTGVSQNPRHKITKRGQNVTFRCDPISEHNRLYWYRQTLGQGPEFLTYFQNEAQLEKSRLLSDRFSAERPKGSFSTLEIQRTEQGDSAMYLCAKAGERDTGELFFGEGSRLTVL.

The table lists this clonotype with many counts. V and J are TRBV7-9 and TRBJ1-5; D is unresolved. The germline V gene has CDR1 SEHNR and CDR2 FQNEAQ (reference sequence). The V and J ends lost 3 bases and 1 base respectively, with 10 bases between them. The CDR3 has 15 residues. The CDR3 reads CASSFSFGSNQPQHF. CDR3 sequence (DNA): TGTGCCAGCAGCTTTTCGTTCGGCAGCAATCAGCCCCAGCATTTT.

This clonotype was seen repeatedly, ten times or more. The chain has TRBV6-4 and TRBJ2-2; 7 bases match TRBD2. With V trimmed by 2 bases and J by 1 base, 4 bases remained unmatched. The CDR3 consists of 16 residues. Germline V gene lookup returns CDR1 MRHNA and CDR2 SNTAGT. The CDR3 loop is CASSDTASGNTGELFF. The CDR3 DNA sequence: TGTGCCAGCAGTGACACGGCTAGCGGGAACACCGGGGAGCTGTTTTTT.

This clonotype was counted many times. The chain uses TRBV6-4 and TRBJ2-2; D unresolved. This CDR3 contains 15 residues. Germline CDR1 reads MRHNA; CDR2 reads SNTAGT. V was clipped by 2 bases and J by 2 bases, with 9 bases between them. The CDR3 region is CASSDIGGNTGELFF. In nucleotides, the CDR3 is TGTGCCAGCAGTGACATCGGCGGAAACACCGGGGAGCTGTTTTTT.

This clonotype has a handful of counts. The chain joins TRBV27 to TRBJ1-2; D possibly corresponds to TRBD1 (5 bases). V gave up 1 base and J gave up 5 bases, with 14 bases separating them. The CDR3 spans 15 residues. Germline lookup yields CDR1 MNHEY and CDR2 SMNVEV (reference sequence). CDR3 DNA sequence: TGTGCCAGCAGTTTATTGGGGCCTATTCAGTATGGCTACACCTTC. This gives the protein CASSLLGPIQYGYTF.

The rearrangement uses TRBV7-9 and TRBJ2-5, with 7 positions matching TRBD1. Losses at the gene ends were 3 bases for V and 2 bases for J; bases not matched to a gene: 3. The CDR3 consists of 14 residues. Germline V CDR1 and CDR2: SEHNR, FQNEAQ (reference sequence). CDR3 amino acids: CASSFTGAQETQYF. The CDR3 DNA is TGTGCCAGCAGCTTTACAGGGGCACAAGAGACCCAGTACTTC.

This clonotype was detected ten times or more. V usage is TRBV3-1 and J usage is TRBJ2-2; D is ambiguous. CDR1 and CDR2 (germline): LGHDT, YNNKEL (reference sequence). This CDR3 region has 13 residues. The V gene lost 4 bases and the J gene lost 6 bases, with 9 bases spanning the gap. The CDR3 protein is CASSPPPAGELFF. CDR3 DNA: TGTGCCAGCAGCCCCCCCCCGGCCGGGGAGCTGTTTTTT.

This clonotype was seen at least ten times. V is TRBV15 and J is TRBJ2-7, with TRBD1 matching 8 bases. This CDR3 comprises 15 residues. The V gene end was trimmed by 3 bases and the J gene end by 2 bases; junction bases not matched to a gene: 6. Germline loops: CDR1 LNHNV, CDR2 YYDKDF (reference sequence). The CDR3 protein is CATSRTTGDTYEQYF. The CDR3 bases are TGTGCCACCAGCAGGACGACAGGGGATACCTACGAGCAGTACTTC.

This clonotype was found a few times. The chain couples TRBV6-2 or TRBV6-3 to TRBJ1-1; D not certain. The CDR3 has 13 residues. Between the trimmed V and J ends, which lost 5 bases and 3 bases, there was a span of 10 bases. CDR1 and CDR2 from the germline V gene are MNHEY and SVGEGT. The DNA for the CDR3 is TGTGCCAGCAGTACCGTTGACCACACTGAAGCTTTCTTT. Translating gives CASSTVDHTEAFF.

Only a few counts were recorded for this clonotype. The chain has TRBV30 and TRBJ2-3; D unresolved. V was cut by 0 bases and J by 3 bases, with 10 bases left in between. This CDR3 is built from 14 residues. From germline, CDR1 is GTSNPN and CDR2 SVGIG (reference sequence). CDR3 coding DNA: TGTGCCTGGAGTGTACGAACAGCTACAGATACGCAGTATTTT. Amino acids: CAWSVRTATDTQYF.

This clonotype was recorded many times. This chain uses TRBV20-1 with TRBJ1-1; D might be TRBD1 (6 bases). Germline V gene sequence: CDR1 DFQATT, CDR2 SNEGSKA (reference sequence). V gave up 2 bases and J gave up 11 bases, with 18 bases separating them. The CDR3 is made up of 13 amino acids. The CDR3, as DNA: TGCAGTGCTAGACGGACAGACCGATACTCGGCTTTCTTT. This gives the protein CSARRTDRYSAFF.

The table lists this clonotype with many counts. V and J are TRBV7-2 and TRBJ2-1, with 8 positions matching TRBD1. This CDR3 comprises 15 residues. V was pared by 2 bases and J by 5 bases, with 5 bases of the junction left unmatched. Per the germline V gene, CDR1 is SGHTA and CDR2 is FQGNSA. The CDR3 coding sequence is TGTGCCAGCAGCTTATCCCAGGGGGCGAACAATGAGCAGTTCTTC. Translating it yields CASSLSQGANNEQFF.